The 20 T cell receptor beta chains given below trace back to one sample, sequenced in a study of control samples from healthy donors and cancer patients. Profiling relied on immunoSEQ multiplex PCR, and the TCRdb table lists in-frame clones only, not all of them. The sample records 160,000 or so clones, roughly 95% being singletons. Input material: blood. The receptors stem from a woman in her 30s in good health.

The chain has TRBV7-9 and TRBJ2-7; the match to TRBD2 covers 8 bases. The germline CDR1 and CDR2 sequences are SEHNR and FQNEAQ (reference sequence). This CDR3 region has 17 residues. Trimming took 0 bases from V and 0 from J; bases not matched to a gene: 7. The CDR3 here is CASSLAAVAGTSYEQYF. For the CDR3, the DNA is TGTGCCAGCAGCTTAGCCGCCGTAGCGGGGACCTCCTACGAGCAGTACTTC.

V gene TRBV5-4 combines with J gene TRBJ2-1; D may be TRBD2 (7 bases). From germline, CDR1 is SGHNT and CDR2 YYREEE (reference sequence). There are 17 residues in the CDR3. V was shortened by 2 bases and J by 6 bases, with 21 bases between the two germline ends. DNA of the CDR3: TGTGCCAGCAGCTTAAGGGGGGGCGCTATCGGGACCAATGAGCAGTTCTTC. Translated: CASSLRGGAIGTNEQFF.

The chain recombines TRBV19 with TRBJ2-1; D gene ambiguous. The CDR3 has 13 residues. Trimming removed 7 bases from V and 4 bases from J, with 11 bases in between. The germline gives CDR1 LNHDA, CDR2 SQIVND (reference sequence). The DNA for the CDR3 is TGTGCCAGTAAAGGTAGCCGGTACAATGAGCAGTTCTTC. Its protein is CASKGSRYNEQFF.

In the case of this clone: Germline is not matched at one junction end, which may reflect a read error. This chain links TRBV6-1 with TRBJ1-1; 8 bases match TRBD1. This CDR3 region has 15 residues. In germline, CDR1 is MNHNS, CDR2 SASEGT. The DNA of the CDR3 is TGTGCCAGCAGTGAAGTAGGCTGGCAGGGGGCTGATGCTTTCTTT. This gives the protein CASSEVGWQGADAFF.

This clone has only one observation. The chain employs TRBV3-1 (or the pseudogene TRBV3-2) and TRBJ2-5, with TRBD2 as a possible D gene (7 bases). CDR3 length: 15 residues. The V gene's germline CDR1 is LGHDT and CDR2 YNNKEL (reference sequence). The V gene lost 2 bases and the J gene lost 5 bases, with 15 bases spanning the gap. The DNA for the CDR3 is TGTGCCAGCAGCCAACAATCGGGGGGCCACGAGACCCAGTACTTC. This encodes CASSQQSGGHETQYF.

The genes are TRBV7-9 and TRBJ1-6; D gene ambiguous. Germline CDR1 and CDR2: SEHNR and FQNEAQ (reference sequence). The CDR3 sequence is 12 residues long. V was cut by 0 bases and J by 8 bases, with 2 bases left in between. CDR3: CASSLAHSPLHF. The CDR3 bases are TGTGCCAGCAGCTTAGCCCATTCACCCCTCCACTTT.

CDR3 nucleotide sequence: TGTGCCAGCAGCTTCTCCCCCGGGGAAAGCTACGAGCAGTACTTC. This sequence encodes CASSFSPGESYEQYF. The chain carries TRBV5-4 and TRBJ2-7; D possibly corresponds to TRBD2 (5 bases). Germline V CDR1 and CDR2: SGHNT, YYREEE (reference sequence). CDR3 size: 15 residues. The V end lost 2 bases, the J end lost 3 bases, and 15 bases lay between the germline ends.

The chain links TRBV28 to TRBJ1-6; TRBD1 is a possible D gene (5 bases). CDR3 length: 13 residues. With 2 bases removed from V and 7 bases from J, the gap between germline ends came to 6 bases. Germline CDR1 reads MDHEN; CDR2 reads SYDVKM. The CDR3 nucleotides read TGTGCCAGCAGTTTACGGGGGAATTCACCCCTCCACTTT. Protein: CASSLRGNSPLHF.

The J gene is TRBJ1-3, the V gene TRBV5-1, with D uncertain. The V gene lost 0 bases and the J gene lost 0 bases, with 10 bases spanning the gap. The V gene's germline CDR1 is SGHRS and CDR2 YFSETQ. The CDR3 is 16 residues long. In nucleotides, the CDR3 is TGCGCCAGCAGCTTGGCCTCGGCGGACTCTGGAAACACCATATATTTT. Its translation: CASSLASADSGNTIYF.

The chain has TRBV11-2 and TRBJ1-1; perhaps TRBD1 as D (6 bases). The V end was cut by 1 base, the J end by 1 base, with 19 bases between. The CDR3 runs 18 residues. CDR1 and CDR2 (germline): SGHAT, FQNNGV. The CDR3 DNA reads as TGTGCCAGCAGCTTAGCTTCCCCCCGGACAGTTCCGAACACTGAAGCTTTCTTT. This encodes CASSLASPRTVPNTEAFF.

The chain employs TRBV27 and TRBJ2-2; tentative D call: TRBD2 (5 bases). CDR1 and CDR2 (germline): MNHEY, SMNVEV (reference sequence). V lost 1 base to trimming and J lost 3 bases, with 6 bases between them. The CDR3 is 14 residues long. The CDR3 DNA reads TGTGCCAGCAGTTTATGGGGAGACACCGGGGAGCTGTTTTTT. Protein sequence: CASSLWGDTGELFF.

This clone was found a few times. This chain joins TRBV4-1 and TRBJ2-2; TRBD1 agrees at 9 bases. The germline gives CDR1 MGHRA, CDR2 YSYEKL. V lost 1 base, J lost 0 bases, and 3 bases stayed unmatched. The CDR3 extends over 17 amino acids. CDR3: CASSQGRTGANTGELFF. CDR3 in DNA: TGCGCCAGCAGCCAAGGGCGGACAGGGGCGAACACCGGGGAGCTGTTTTTT.

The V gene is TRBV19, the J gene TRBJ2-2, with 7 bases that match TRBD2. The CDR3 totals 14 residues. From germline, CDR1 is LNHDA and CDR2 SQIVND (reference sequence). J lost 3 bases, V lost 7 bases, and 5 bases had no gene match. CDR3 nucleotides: TGTGCCAGTAAAATCGGGGGGTACACCGGGGAGCTGTTTTTT. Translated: CASKIGGYTGELFF.

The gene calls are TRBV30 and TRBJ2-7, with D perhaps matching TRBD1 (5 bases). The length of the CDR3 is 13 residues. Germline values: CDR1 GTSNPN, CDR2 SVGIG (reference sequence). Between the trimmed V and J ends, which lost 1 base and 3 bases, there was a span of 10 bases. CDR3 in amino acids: CAWSGTMIYEQYF. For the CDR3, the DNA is TGTGCCTGGAGTGGGACAATGATCTACGAGCAGTACTTC.

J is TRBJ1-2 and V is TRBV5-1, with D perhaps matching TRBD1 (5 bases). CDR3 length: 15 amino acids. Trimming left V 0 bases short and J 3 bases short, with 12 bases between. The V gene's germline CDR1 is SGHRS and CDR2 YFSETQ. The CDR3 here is CASSLAVQGDYGYTF. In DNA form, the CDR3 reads TGCGCCAGCAGCTTGGCCGTTCAGGGAGACTATGGCTACACCTTC.

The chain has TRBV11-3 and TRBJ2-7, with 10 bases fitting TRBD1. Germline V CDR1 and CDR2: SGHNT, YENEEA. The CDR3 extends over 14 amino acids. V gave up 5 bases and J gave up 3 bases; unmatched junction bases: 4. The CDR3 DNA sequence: TGTGCCAGCAGCCTATGGGACAGGGGCTACGAGCAGTACTTC. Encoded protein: CASSLWDRGYEQYF.

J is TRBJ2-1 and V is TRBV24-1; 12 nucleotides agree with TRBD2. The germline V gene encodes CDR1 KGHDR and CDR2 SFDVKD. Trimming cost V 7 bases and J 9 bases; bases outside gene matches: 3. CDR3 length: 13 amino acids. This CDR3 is CATRASGRGEQFF. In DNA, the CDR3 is TGTGCCACCAGGGCTAGCGGGAGGGGTGAGCAGTTCTTC.

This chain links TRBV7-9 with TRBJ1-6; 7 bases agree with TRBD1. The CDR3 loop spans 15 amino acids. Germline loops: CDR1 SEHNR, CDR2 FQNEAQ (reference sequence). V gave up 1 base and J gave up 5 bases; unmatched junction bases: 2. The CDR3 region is CASSLVGTDNSPLHF. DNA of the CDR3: TGTGCCAGCAGCTTAGTTGGGACAGATAATTCACCCCTCCACTTT.

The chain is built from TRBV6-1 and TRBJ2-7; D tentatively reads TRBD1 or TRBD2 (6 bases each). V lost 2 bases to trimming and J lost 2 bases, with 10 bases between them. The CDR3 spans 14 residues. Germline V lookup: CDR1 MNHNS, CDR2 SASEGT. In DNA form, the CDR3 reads TGTGCCAGCAGTGAATTAGGGGGGCCCTACGAGCAGTACTTC. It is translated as CASSELGGPYEQYF.

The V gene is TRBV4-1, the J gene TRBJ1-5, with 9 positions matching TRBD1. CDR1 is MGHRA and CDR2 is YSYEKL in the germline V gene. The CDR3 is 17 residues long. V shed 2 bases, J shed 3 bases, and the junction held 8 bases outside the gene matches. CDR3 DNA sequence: TGCGCCAGCAGCCAACGGGCCGGGACAGGGATCAATCAGCCCCAGCATTTT. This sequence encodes CASSQRAGTGINQPQHF.